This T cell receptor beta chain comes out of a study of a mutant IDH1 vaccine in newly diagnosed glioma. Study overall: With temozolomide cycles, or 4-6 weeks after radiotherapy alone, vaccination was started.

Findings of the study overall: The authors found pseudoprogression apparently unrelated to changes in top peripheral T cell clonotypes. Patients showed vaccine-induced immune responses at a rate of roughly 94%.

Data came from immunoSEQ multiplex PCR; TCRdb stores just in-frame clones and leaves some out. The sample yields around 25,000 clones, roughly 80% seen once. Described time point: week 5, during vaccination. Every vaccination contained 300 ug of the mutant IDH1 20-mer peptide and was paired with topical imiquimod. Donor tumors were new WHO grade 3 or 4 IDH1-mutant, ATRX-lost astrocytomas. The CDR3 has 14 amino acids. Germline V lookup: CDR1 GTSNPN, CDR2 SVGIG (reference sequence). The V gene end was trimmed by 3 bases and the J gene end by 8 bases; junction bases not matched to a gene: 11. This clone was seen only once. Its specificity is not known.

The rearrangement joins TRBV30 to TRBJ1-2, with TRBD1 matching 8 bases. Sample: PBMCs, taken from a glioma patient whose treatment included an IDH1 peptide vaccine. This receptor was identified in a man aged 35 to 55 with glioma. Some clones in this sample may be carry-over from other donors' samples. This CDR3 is CAWRPPDRVGGYTF. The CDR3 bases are TGTGCCTGGAGACCCCCGGACAGGGTTGGCGGCTACACCTTC.